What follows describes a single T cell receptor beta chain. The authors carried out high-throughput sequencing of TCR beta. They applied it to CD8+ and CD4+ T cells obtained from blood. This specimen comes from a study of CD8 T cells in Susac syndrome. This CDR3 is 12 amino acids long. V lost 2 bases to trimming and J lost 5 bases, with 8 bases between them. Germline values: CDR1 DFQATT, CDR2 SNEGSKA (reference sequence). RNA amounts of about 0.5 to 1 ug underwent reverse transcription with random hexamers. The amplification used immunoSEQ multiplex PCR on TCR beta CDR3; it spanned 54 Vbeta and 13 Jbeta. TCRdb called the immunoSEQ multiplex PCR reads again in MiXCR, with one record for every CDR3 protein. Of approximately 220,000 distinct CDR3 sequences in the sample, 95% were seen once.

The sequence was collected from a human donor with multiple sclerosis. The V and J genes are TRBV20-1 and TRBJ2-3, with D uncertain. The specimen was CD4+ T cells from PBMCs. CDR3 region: CSARLAQDTQYF. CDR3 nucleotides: TGCAGTGCTAGATTGGCGCAAGATACGCAGTATTTT.